This note documents a single T cell receptor beta chain sequence. Its target is not known. Sequenced by immunoSEQ multiplex PCR; TCRdb stores in-frame clones only, minus some. The sample includes 15,000 or so clones, 85% to 95% seen only once; the top ten take 0.21%. This record belongs to a study of blood T cell dynamics during melanoma immunotherapy. This CDR3 is built from 15 residues. Unmatched junction bases numbered 6, after V lost 5 bases and J lost 2 bases. CDR1 SEHNR and CDR2 FQNEAQ come from the germline V gene (reference sequence). Study results and limitations: Whether repertoire-driving clones were melanoma-specific could not be determined. The most clonal sorted CD8+ subset, immune-effector cells, was closest to cell-free DNA CDR3 sequences.

Sample time point: week 3, after first cycle of checkpoint inhibitor. The chain has TRBV7-9 and TRBJ2-7; 10 bases map to TRBD2. The sequence was collected from a human donor with melanoma. Sequencing was performed on effector memory CD8+ T cells from blood, taken from a patient treated with checkpoint blockade. CDR3 region: CASSPPLAGAYEQYF. The CDR3 DNA reads TGTGCCAGCAGCCCACCGCTAGCGGGAGCCTACGAGCAGTACTTC.